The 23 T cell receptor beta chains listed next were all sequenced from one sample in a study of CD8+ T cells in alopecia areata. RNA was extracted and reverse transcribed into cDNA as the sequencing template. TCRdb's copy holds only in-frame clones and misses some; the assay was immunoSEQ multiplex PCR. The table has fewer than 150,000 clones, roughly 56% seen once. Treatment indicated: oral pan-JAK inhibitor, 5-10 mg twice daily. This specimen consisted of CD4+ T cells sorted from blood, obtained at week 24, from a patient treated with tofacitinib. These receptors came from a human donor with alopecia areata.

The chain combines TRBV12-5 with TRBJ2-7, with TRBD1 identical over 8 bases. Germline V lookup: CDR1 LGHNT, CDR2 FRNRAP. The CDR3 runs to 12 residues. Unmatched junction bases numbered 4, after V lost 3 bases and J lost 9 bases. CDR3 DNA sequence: TGTGCTAGTGGTTTTGACAGGGGCGTGCAGTACTTC. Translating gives CASGFDRGVQYF. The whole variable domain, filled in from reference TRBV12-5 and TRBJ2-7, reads DARVTQTPRHKVTEMGQEVTMRCQPILGHNTVFWYRQTMMQGLELLAYFRNRAPLDDSGMPKDRFSAEMPDATLATLKIQPSEPRDSAVYFCASGFDRGVQYFGPGTRLTVT.

The chain's CDR3 is CSFTPGEQFF. Here the CDR3 DNA reads TGCAGCTTCACCCCCGGAGAGCAGTTCTTC. V gene TRBV29-1 combines with J gene TRBJ2-1; D is ambiguous. Germline V lookup: CDR1 SQVTM, CDR2 ANQGSEA. V gave up 8 bases and J gave up 10 bases, with 12 bases separating them. CDR3 size: 10 residues.

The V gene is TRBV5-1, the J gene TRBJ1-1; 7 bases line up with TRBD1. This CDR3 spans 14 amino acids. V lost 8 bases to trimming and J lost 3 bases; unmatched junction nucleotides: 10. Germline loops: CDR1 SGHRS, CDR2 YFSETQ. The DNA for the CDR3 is TGCGCCAGACGACGACGGAGGGGGCACACTGAAGCTTTCTTT. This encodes CARRRRRGHTEAFF.

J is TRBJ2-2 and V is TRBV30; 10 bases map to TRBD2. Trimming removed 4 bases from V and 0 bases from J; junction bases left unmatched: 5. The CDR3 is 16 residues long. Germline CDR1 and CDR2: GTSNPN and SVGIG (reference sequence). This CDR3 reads CAWTGLAGANTGELFF. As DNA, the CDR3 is TGTGCCTGGACTGGTCTAGCGGGGGCGAACACCGGGGAGCTGTTTTTT.

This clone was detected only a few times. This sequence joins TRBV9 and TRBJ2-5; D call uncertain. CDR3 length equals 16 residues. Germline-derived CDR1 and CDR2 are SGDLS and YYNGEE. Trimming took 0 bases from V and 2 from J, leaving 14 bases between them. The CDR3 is CASSVDPLGRQETQYF. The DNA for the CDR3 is TGTGCCAGCAGCGTAGATCCCCTCGGCAGACAAGAGACCCAGTACTTC.

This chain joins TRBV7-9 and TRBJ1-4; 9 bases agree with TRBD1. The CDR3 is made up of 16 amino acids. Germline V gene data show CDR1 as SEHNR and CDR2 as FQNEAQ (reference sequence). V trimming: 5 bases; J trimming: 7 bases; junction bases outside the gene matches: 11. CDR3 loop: CASSRGDRDGGEKLFF. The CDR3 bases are TGTGCCAGCAGCCGAGGGGACAGGGACGGAGGTGAAAAACTGTTTTTT.

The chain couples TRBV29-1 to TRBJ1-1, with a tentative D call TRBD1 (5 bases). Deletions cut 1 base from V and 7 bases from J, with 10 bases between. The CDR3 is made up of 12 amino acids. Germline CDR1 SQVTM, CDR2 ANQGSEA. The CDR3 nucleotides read TGCAGCGTTGAAGGTGGGGGTGTTGAAGCTTTCTTT. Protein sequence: CSVEGGGVEAFF.

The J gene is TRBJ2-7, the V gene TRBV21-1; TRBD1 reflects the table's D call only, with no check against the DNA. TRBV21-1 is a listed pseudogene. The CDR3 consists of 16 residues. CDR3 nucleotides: TGTGCCAGCAGCAAAGAGGCGGGACAGGGTTGGAACGAGCAGTACTTC. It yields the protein CASSKEAGQGWNEQYF.

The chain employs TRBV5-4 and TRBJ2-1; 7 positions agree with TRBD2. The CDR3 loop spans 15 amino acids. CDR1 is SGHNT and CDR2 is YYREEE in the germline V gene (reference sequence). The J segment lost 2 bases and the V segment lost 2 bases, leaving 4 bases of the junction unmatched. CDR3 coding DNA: TGTGCCAGCAGCTTCGGCGGGGGAACCTACAATGAGCAGTTCTTC. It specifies CASSFGGGTYNEQFF.

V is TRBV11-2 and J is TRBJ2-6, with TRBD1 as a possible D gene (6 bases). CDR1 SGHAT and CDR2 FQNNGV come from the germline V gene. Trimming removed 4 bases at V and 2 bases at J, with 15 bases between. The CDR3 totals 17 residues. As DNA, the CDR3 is TGTGCCAGCAGCTCCAGGGGCGTTGGGGCTGGGGCCAACGTCCTGACTTTC. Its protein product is CASSSRGVGAGANVLTF.

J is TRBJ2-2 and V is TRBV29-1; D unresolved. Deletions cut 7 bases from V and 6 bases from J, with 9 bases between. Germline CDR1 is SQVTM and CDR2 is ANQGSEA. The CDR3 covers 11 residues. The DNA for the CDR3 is TGCAGCGCTGCCGACCCCGGGGAGCTGTTTTTT. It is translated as CSAADPGELFF.

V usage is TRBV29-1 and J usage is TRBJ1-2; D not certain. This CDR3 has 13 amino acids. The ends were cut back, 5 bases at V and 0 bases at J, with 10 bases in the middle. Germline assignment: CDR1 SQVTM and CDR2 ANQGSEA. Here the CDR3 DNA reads TGCAGCGTTCGGGCCGCAACTAACTATGGCTACACCTTC. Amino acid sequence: CSVRAATNYGYTF.

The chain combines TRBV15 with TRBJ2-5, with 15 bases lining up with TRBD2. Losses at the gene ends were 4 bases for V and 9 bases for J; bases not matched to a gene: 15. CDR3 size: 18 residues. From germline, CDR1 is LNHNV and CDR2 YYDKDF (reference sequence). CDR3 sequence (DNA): TGTGCCACCAGCAACCCGGGACTAGCGGGGGGTCAACGGGGTTCCCAGTACTTC. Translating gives CATSNPGLAGGQRGSQYF.

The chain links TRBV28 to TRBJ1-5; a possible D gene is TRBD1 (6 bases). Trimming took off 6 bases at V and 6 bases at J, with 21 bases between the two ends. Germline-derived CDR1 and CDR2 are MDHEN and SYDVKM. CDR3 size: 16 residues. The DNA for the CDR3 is TGTGCCAGCAGCACTGCCTCGGGGGCCAGAAGTCAGCCCCAGCATTTT. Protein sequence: CASSTASGARSQPQHF.

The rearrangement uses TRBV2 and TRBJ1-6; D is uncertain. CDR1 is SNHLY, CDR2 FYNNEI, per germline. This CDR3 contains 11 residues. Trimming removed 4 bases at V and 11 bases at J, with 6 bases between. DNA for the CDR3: TGTGCCAGCAGTGGCGGGGCACCCCTCCACTTT. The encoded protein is CASSGGAPLHF.

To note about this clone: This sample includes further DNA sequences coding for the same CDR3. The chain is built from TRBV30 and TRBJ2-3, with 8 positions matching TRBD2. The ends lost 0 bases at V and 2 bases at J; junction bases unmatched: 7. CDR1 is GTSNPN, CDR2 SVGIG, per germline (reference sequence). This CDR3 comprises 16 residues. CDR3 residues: CAWSVGAGGHTDTQYF. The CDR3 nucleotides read TGTGCCTGGAGTGTAGGGGCGGGGGGTCACACAGATACGCAGTATTTT.

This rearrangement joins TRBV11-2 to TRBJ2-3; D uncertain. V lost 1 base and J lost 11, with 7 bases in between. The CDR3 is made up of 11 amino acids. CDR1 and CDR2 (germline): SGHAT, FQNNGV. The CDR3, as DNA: TGTGCCAGCAGCTTAGGGTTAGGGCAGTATTTT. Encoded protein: CASSLGLGQYF. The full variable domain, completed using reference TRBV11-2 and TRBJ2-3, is EAGVAQSPRYKIIEKRQSVAFWCNPISGHATLYWYQQILGQGPKLLIQFQNNGVVDDSQLPKDRFSAERLKGVDSTLKIQPAKLEDSAVYLCASSLGLGQYFGPGTRLTVL.

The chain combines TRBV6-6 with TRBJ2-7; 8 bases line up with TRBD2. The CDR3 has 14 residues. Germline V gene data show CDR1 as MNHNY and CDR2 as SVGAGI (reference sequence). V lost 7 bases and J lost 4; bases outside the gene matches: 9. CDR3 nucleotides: TGTGCCAGCAACCATGGCGGGGGGCCTTACGAGCAGTACTTC. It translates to CASNHGGGPYEQYF.

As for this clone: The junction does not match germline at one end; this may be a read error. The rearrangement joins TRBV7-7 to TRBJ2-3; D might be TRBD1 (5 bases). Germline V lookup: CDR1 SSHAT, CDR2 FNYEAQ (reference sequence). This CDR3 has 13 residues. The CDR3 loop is CASSLQVTDTQYF. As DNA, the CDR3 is TGTGCTAGCAGCTTACAGGTCACAGATACGCAGTATTTT.

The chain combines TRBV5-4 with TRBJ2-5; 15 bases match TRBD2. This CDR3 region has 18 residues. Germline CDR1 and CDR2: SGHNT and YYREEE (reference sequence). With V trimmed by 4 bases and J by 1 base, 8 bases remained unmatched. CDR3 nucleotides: TGTGCCAGCAGCCCGGGACTAGCGGGGGGAAACGGCCAAGAGACCCAGTACTTC. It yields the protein CASSPGLAGGNGQETQYF.

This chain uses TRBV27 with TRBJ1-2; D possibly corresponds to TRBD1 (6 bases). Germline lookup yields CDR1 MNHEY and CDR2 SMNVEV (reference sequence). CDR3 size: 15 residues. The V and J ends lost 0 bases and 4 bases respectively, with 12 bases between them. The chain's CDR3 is CASSLSAGVAYGYTF. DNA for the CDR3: TGTGCCAGCAGTTTATCGGCAGGGGTAGCCTATGGCTACACCTTC.

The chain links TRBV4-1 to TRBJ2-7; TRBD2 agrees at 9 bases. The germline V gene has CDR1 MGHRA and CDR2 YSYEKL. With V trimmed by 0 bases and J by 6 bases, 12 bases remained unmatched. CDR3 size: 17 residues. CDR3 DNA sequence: TGCGCCAGCAGCCAAGATCGGCCGAGCGGGGGGTTCCGCGAGCAGTACTTC. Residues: CASSQDRPSGGFREQYF.

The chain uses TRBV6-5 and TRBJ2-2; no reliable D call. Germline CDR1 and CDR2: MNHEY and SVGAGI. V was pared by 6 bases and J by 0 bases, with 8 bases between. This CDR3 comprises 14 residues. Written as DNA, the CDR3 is TGTGCCAGCAGGTGGAGCGCGAACACCGGGGAGCTGTTTTTT. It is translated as CASRWSANTGELFF.